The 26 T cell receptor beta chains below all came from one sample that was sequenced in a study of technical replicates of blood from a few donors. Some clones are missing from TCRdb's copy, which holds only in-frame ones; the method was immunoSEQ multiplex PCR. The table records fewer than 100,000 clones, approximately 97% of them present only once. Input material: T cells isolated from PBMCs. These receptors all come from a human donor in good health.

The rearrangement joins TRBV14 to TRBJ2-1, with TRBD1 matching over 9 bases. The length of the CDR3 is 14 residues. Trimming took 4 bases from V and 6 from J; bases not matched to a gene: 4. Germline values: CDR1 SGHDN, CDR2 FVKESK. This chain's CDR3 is CASSPQGQGNEQFF. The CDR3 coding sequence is TGTGCCAGCAGCCCCCAGGGACAGGGCAATGAGCAGTTCTTC.

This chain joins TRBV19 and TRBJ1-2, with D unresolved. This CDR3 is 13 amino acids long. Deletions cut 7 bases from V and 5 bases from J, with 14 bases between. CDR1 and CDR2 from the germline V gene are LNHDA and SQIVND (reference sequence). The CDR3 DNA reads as TGTGCCAGTAACGATAGCGGGAGGTATGGCTACACCTTC. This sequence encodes CASNDSGRYGYTF.

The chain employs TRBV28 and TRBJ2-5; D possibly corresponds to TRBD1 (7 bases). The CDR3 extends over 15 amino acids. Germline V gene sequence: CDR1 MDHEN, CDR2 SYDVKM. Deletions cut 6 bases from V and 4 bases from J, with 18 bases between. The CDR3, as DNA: TGTGCCAGCAGCGGGGCAGGAGGGGGCGGAGAGACCCAGTACTTC. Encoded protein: CASSGAGGGGETQYF.

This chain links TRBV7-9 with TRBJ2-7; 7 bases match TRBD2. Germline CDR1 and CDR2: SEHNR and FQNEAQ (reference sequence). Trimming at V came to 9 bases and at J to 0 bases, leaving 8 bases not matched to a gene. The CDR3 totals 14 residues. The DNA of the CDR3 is TGTGCCAGTTTGACTAGCAGTAGCTCCTACGAGCAGTACTTC. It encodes CASLTSSSSYEQYF.

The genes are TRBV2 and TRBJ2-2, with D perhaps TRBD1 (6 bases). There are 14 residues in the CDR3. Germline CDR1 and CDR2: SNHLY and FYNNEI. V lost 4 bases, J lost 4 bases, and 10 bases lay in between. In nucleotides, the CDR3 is TGTGCCAGCAGTGGACAGGTGGGCACCGGGGAGCTGTTTTTT. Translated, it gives CASSGQVGTGELFF.

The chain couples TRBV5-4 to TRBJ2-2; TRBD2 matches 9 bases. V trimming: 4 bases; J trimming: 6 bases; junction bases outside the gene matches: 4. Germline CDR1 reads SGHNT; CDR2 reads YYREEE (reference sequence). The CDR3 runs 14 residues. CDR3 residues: CASSAGGAAGELFF. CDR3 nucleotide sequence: TGTGCCAGCAGCGCGGGGGGGGCGGCCGGGGAGCTGTTTTTT.

The CDR3 nucleotides read TGTGCCAGCAGCTTAGCGGGAGCAAACTCTGGGGCCAACGTCCTGACTTTC. Its translation is CASSLAGANSGANVLTF. The rearrangement joins TRBV7-3 to TRBJ2-6, with 7 bases that match TRBD2. V lost 2 bases, J lost 0 bases, and 4 bases stayed unmatched. Germline CDR1 reads SGHTA; CDR2 reads FQGTGA. The CDR3 loop spans 17 amino acids.

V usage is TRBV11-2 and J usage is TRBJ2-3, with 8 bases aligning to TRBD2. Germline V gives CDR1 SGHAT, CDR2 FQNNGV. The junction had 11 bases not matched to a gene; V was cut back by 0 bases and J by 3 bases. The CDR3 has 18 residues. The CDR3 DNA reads TGTGCCAGCAGCTTAGATCGGAGTGCGGGAGGACGAACAGATACGCAGTATTTT. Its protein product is CASSLDRSAGGRTDTQYF. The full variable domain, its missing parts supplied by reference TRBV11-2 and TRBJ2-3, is EAGVAQSPRYKIIEKRQSVAFWCNPISGHATLYWYQQILGQGPKLLIQFQNNGVVDDSQLPKDRFSAERLKGVDSTLKIQPAKLEDSAVYLCASSLDRSAGGRTDTQYFGPGTRLTVL.

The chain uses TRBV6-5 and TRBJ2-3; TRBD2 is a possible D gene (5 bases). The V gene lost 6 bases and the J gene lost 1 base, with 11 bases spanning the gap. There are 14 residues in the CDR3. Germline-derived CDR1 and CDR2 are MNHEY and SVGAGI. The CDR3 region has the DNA TGTGCCAGCAGCCCGGACTGGGGCACAGATACGCAGTATTTT. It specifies CASSPDWGTDTQYF.

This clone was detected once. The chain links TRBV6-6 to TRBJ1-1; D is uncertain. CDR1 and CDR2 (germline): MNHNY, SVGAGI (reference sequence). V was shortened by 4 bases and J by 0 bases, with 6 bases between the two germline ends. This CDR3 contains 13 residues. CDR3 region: CASSFEVNTEAFF. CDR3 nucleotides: TGTGCCAGCAGTTTCGAGGTGAACACTGAAGCTTTCTTT.

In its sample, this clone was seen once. The CDR3 loop reads CASSYGQGPWEAFF. CDR3 nucleotide sequence: TGTGCCAGCAGCTATGGACAGGGCCCTTGGGAAGCTTTCTTT. This chain links TRBV6-1 with TRBJ1-1; the match to TRBD1 covers 8 bases. This CDR3 is built from 14 residues. Trimming cost V 6 bases and J 8 bases; bases outside gene matches: 11. Germline assignment: CDR1 MNHNS and CDR2 SASEGT.

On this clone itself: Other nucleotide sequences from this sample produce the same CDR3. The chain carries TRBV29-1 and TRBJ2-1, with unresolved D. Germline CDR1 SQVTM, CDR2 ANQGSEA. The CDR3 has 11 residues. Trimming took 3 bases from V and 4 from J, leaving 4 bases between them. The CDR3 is CSVDLYNEQFF. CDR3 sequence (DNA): TGCAGCGTTGACCTATACAATGAGCAGTTCTTC.

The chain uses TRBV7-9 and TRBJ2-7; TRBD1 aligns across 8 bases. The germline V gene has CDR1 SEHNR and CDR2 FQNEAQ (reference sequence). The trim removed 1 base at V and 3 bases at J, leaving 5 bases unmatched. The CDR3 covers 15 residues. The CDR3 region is CASSLGTGPYYEQYF. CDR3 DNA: TGTGCCAGCAGCTTAGGGACAGGGCCTTACTACGAGCAGTACTTC.

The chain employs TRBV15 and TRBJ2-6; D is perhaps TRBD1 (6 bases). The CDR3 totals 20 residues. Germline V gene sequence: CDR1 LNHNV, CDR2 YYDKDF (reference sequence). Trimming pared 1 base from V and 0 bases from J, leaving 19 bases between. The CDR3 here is CATSRGETGLLGSGANVLTF. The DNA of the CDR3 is TGTGCCACCAGCAGAGGTGAGACAGGATTGTTGGGCTCTGGGGCCAACGTCCTGACTTTC.

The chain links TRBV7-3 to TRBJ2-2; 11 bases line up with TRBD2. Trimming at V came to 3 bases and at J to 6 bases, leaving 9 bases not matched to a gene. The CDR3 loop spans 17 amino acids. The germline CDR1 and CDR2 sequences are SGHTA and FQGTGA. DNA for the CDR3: TGTGCCAGCAGCTTGAAAGGACTAGCGGGTCGCCCCGGGGAGCTGTTTTTT. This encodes CASSLKGLAGRPGELFF.

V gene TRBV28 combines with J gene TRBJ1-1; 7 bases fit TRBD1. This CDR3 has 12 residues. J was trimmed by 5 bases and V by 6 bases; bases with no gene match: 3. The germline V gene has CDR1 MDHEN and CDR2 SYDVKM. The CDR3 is CASSQQGTEAFF. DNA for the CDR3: TGTGCCAGCAGCCAACAGGGGACTGAAGCTTTCTTT.

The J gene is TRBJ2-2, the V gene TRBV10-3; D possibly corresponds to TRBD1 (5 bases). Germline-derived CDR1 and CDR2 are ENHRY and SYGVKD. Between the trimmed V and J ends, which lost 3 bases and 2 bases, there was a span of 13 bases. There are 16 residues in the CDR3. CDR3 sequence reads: CAISEVVQGNTGELFF. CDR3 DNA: TGTGCCATCAGTGAAGTTGTCCAGGGAAACACCGGGGAGCTGTTTTTT.

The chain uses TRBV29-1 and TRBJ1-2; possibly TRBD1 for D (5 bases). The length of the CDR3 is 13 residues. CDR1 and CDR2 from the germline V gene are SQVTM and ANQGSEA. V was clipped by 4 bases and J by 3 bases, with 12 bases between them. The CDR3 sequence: CSVGVGTDYGYTF. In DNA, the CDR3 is TGCAGCGTTGGTGTCGGGACTGACTATGGCTACACCTTC.

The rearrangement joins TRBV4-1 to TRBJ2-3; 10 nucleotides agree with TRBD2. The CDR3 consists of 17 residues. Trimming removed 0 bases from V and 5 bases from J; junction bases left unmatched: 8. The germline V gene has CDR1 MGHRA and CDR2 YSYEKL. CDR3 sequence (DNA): TGCGCCAGCAGCCAAGAGAGTTTCAGCGGGAGGGGAGATACGCAGTATTTT. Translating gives CASSQESFSGRGDTQYF.

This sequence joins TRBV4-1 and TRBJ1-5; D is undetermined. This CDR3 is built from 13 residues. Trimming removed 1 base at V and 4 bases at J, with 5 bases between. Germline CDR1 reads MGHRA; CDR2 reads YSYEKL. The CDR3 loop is CASSQGRNQPQHF. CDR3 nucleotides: TGCGCCAGCAGCCAAGGTCGGAATCAGCCCCAGCATTTT.

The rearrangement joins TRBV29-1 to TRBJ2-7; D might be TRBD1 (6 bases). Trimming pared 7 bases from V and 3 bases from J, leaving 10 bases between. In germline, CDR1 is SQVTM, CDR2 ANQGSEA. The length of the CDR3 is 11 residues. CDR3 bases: TGCAGCGGGTTACAGGGCTACGAGCAGTACTTC. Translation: CSGLQGYEQYF.

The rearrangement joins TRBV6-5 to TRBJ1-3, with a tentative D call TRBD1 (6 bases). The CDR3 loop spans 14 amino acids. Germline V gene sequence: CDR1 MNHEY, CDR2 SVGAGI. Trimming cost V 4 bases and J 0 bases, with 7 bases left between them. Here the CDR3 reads CASSWDNSGNTIYF. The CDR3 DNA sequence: TGTGCCAGCAGTTGGGACAACTCTGGAAACACCATATATTTT.

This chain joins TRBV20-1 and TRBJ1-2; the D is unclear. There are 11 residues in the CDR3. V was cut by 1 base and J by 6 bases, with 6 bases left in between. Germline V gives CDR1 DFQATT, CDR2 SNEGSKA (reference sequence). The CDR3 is CSARVTDGYTF. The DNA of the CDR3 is TGCAGTGCTAGAGTTACGGATGGCTACACCTTC.

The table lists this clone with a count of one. The CDR3 spells CASSALAGDLTNEQFF. CDR3 nucleotide sequence: TGTGCCAGCAGCGCCCTAGCGGGAGATCTAACAAATGAGCAGTTCTTC. J is TRBJ2-1 and V is TRBV9; 10 nucleotides align to TRBD2. Germline V gives CDR1 SGDLS, CDR2 YYNGEE. The J segment lost 7 bases and the V segment lost 3 bases, leaving 10 bases of the junction unmatched. This CDR3 is 16 amino acids long.

CDR3 sequence: CAISDSGQAYEQYF. The DNA for the CDR3 is TGTGCCATCAGTGATTCAGGACAGGCTTACGAGCAGTACTTC. The chain joins TRBV10-3 to TRBJ2-7, with 7 bases matching TRBD1. Germline CDR1 is ENHRY and CDR2 is SYGVKD. The CDR3 contains 14 residues. Unmatched junction bases numbered 6, after V lost 3 bases and J lost 4 bases.

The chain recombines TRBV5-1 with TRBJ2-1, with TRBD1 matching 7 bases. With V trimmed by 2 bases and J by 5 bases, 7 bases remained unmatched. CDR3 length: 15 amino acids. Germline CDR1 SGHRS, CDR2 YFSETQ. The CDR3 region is CASSLQGSGDNEQFF. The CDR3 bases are TGCGCCAGCAGCTTACAGGGGAGTGGCGACAATGAGCAGTTCTTC.